This T cell receptor beta chain was observed in a study of post-analysis software for immune sequencing data. Study outcomes and limitations: Controls had lower frequencies than patients of five or six TRBV segments, which included TRBV5-6, TRBV5-1 and TRBV20-1. The study found significantly lower normalized Chao1 diversity in multiple sclerosis patients than in controls.

In this sample, this clonotype turned up many times. Its antigen is still unknown. Unique molecular identifiers were built into the TCR beta cDNA libraries. MiXCR, run by TCRdb on the PCR reads, gives a single entry per CDR3 protein. The table records 350,000 to 500,000 distinct CDR3 sequences, 39% of them present only once. The CDR3 consists of 15 residues. The germline V gene encodes CDR1 LGHNA and CDR2 YSLEER. V shed 1 base, J shed 2 bases, and the junction held 5 bases outside the gene matches. The V and J genes are TRBV4-3 and TRBJ2-7; 7 bases map to TRBD2. Sequenced sample: blood. The sequence derives from a girl aged 2-10 years with multiple sclerosis. CDR3 nucleotide sequence: TGCGCCAGCAGCCAAGGGGCGGGAGCCCCCTACGAGCAGTACTTC. The encoded protein is CASSQGAGAPYEQYF.